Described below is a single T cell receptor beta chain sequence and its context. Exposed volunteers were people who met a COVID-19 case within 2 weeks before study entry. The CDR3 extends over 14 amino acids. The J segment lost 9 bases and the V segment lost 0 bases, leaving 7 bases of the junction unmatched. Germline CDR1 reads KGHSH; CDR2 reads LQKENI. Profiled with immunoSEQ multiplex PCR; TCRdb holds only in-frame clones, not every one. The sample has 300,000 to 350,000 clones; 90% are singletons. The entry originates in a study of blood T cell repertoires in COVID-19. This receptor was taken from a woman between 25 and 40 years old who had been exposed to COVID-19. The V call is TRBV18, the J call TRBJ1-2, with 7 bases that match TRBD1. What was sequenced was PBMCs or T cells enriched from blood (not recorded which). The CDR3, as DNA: TGTGCCAGCTCACCACCAGGGGGCGCATCTAGCTACACCTTC. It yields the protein CASSPPGGASSYTF.